This record concerns one T cell receptor beta chain sequence. Its specificity is not known. The sample comes from a study of T cell responses to AZD1222 COVID-19 vaccine. Study outcomes and limitations: Reportedly, nearly half the spike-specific TCRs target unmutated variant regions. At baseline, seropositivity was found in only 5 to 7 AZD1222 recipients.

The protocol was immunoSEQ multiplex PCR, while the TCRdb copy is restricted to in-frame clones and leaves out a portion. The data show roughly 140,000 clones, more than 70% seen once. The CDR3 extends over 16 amino acids. The V gene end was trimmed by 1 base and the J gene end by 4 bases; junction bases not matched to a gene: 6. Germline assignment: CDR1 SGHTA and CDR2 FQGNSA. The receptor was derived from an adult who received the AZD1222 COVID-19 vaccine. V and J are TRBV7-2 and TRBJ2-2; 7 positions match TRBD1. The sample here was peripheral blood, taken 28 days after the second AZD1222 dose. The CDR3 bases are TGTGCCAGCAGCTTAGTAGGACAGGTGGGCACCGGGGAGCTGTTTTTT. This codes for CASSLVGQVGTGELFF. The full variable domain, completed using reference TRBV7-2 and TRBJ2-2, is GAGVSQSPSNKVTEKGKDVELRCDPISGHTALYWYRQSLGQGLEFLIYFQGNSAPDKSGLPSDRFSAERTGGSVSTLTIQRTQQEDSAVYLCASSLVGQVGTGELFFGEGSRLTVL.